Sequencing of this T cell receptor (beta chain) was carried out in a study of T cell responses to AZD1222 COVID-19 vaccine. TCRdb keeps only in-frame clones here, not all; method: immunoSEQ multiplex PCR. The sample consists of about 140,000 clones, 85% to 95% of them appearing once. Note on this clone: What it recognizes is unknown.

The study's findings and limits: Unmutated regions of variants are reportedly targeted by nearly half of spike-specific TCRs.

Per germline, CDR1 GTSNPN and CDR2 SVGIG (reference sequence). There are 13 residues in the CDR3. The sequence came from an adult who had recovered from COVID-19. The chain couples TRBV30 to TRBJ1-2; D is ambiguous. The material was peripheral blood, obtained after recovery from COVID-19. CDR3 sequence (DNA): TGTGCGGGGAGCCCCGGTGATCAAGTCGGCTACACCTTC. This codes for CAGSPGDQVGYTF.